This note documents a single T cell receptor beta chain sequence. The sample belongs to a study of blood T cell repertoires in COVID-19. The overall study: COVID-19 samples from acute and convalescent phases originated in the United States, Italy and Spain. From T cells, B-cell-depleted T cells, or PBMCs came the material, which was cDNA or gDNA.

CDR3 size: 13 residues. Germline assignment: CDR1 GTSNPN and CDR2 SVGIG (reference sequence). V lost 8 bases and J lost 6, with 20 bases in between. Original processing methods: Using reference gene primer amplification, nucleated cell counts were estimated. Assay: immunoSEQ multiplex PCR; the TCRdb copy retains only in-frame clones and omits some. V and J calls and clone size come straight from that table; D and trimming were deduced from the DNA. The sample lists 200,000 to 300,000 clones, 86% seen once, with 6.2% in the top ten. Specimen: peripheral blood. The receptor comes from a man aged 55 to 69 with acute or convalescent COVID-19. The chain employs TRBV30 and TRBJ2-7; D may be TRBD2 (6 bases). DNA of the CDR3: TGTGCCGGAGAGGGGCAGCGGGCGGGCGAGCAGTACTTC. Translation: CAGEGQRAGEQYF.